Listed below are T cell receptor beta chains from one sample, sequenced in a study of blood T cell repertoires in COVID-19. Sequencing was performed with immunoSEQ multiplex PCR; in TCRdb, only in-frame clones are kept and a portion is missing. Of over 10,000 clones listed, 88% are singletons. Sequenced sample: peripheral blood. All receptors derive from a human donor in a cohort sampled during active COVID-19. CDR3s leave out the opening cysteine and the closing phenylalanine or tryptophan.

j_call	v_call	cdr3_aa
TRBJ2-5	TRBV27	ASSPNRLAGTPLGETQY
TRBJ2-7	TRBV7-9	ASSPEPGHASYEQY
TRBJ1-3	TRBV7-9	ASSSRDRGPGNTIY
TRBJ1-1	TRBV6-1	ASSEFKGMNTEAF
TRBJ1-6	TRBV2	ASSPGQRPSPLH
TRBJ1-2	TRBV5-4	ASSRGGDYGYT
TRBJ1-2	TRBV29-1	SVGQGTNYGYT
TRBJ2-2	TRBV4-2	ASSQTTTSGANTGELF
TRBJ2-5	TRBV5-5	ASSLQYQETQY
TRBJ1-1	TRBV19	ASSSLRDRRSPVEAF
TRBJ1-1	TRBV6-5	ASLVGRTEAF
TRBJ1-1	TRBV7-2	ASSLTGRGYTEAF
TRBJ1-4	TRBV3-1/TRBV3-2	ASSQPGANEKLF
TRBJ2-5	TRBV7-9	ASSLGAGGVQETQY
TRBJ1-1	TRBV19	ASTPGGLNTEAF
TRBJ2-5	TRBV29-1	SLQGGQETQY
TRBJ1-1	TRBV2	ASSDERRAF
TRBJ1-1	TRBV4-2	ASSQIRERQGILLNTEAF
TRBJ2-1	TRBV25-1	ASSPSREQF
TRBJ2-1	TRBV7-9	ASSDDAGALRNEQF
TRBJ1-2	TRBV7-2	ASSLGDSLYGYT
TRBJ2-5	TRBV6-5	ASSYSTRTQRETQY
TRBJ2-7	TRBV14	ASSQSGTSGTYEQY
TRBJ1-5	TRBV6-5	ASSYQVNQPQH
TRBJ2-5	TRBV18	ASSPTGETQY
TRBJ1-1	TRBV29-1	SVEVAANTEAF
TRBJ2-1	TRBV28	ASRPWRGDNEQF
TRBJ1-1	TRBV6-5	ASSYFTGQGYEAF
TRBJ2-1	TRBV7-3	ASSLTRNSNEQF
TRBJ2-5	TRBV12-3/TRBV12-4	ASSLGGQSTQY
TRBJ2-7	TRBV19	ASSDNGGGYEQY
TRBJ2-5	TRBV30	AWSVLGGEETQY
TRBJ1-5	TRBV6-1	ASSEGSVGGNQPQH
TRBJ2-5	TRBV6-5	ASSHQAGGETQY
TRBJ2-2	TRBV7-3	ASSLQGAGELF
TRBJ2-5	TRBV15	ATSRASEIYETQY
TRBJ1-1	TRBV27	ASSLSSVGQRDFTEAF
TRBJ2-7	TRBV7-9	ASSFPASGNSYEQY
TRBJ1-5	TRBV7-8	ASSLYRGQNQPQH
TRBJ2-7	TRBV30	AWAGLGYEQY
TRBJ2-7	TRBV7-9	ASSHRTGGYEQY
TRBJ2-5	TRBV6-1	ASSAGTAPAGETQY
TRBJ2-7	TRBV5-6	ASSLTGSREQY
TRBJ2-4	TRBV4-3	ASSQEWPRVGKNIQY
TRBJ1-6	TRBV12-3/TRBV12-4	ASSMDRDSPLH
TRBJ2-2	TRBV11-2	ASILTVGQGDTGELF
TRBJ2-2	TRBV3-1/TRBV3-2	ASSHITGRAGTGELF
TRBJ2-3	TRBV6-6	ASSYGPSGSTDTQY
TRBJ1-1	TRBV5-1	ASSRASQNTEAF
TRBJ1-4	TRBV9	ASGDWNEKLF
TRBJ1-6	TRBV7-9	ASSSGTGGGSPLH
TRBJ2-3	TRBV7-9	ASSFTSGQADTQY
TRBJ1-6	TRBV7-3	ASSRTGTGDSPLH
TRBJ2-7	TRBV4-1	ASSRGGVLEQY
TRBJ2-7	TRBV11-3	ASASGGASDEQY
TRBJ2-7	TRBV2	AGDRGNEQY
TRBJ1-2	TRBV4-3	ASSQVNRGAYGYT
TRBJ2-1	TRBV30	ACSVTYNEQF
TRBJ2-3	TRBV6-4	ASLDLRGTDTQY
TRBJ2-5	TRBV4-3	ASSQDTGAGAQY